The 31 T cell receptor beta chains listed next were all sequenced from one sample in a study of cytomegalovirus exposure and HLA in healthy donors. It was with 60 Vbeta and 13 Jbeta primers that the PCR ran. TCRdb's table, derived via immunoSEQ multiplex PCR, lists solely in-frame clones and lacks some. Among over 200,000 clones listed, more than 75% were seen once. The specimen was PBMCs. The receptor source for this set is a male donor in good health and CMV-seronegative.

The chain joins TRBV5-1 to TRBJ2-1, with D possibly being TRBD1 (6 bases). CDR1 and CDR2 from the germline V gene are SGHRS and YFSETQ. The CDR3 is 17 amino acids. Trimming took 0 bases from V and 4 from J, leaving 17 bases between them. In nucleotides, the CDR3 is TGCGCCAGCAGCTTGGAGGGGTGGGACACAATATACAATGAGCAGTTCTTC. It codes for CASSLEGWDTIYNEQFF.

The CDR3 sequence: CASSWGGSSGEQYF. The DNA of the CDR3 is TGCGCCAGCAGCTGGGGCGGGAGTTCAGGCGAGCAGTACTTC. The chain is built from TRBV5-1 and TRBJ2-7; TRBD2 matches at 7 bases. Germline CDR1 and CDR2: SGHRS and YFSETQ. The CDR3 covers 14 residues. The V gene end was trimmed by 3 bases and the J gene end by 6 bases; junction bases not matched to a gene: 9.

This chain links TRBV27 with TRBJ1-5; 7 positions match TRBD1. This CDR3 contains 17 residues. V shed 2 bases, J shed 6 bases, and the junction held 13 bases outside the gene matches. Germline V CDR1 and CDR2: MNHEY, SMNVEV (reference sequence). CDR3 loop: CASSLRGTVGKFQPQHF. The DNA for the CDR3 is TGTGCCAGCAGTTTACGGGGGACAGTGGGTAAGTTTCAGCCCCAGCATTTT.

The CDR3 is CASSSTGTSVEQFF. The CDR3 DNA reads TGTGCCAGCAGTTCCACCGGGACTAGCGTTGAGCAGTTCTTC. V and J are TRBV6-5 and TRBJ2-1, with 10 bases fitting TRBD2. This CDR3 has 14 amino acids. V dropped 4 bases and J dropped 9; count of bases not matched to a gene: 6. The germline CDR1 and CDR2 sequences are MNHEY and SVGAGI.

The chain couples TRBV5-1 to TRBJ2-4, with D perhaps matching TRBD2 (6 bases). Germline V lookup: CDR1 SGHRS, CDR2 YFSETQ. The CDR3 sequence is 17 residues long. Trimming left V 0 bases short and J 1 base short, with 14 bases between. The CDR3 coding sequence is TGCGCCAGCAGCTTGGCCGGGGGAGCCTTGGCCAAAAACATTCAGTACTTC. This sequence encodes CASSLAGGALAKNIQYF.

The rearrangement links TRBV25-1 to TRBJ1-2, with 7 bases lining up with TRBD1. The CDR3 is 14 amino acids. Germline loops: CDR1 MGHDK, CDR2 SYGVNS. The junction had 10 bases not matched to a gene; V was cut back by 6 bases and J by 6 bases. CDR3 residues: CASSPQGGRDGYTF. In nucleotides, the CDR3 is TGTGCCAGCAGCCCCCAGGGGGGAAGGGATGGCTACACCTTC.

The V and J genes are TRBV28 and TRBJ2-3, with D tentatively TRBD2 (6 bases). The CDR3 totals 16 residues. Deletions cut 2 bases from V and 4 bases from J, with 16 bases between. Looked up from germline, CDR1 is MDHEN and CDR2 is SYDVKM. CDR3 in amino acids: CASSLEGRWTADTQYF. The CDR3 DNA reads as TGTGCCAGCAGTTTAGAGGGGAGGTGGACCGCAGATACGCAGTATTTT.

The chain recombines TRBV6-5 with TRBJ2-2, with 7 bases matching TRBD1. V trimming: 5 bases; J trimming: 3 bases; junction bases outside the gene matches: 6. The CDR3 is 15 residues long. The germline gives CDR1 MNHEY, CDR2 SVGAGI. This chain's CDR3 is CASSRQGPDTGELFF. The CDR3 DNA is TGTGCCAGCAGTCGACAGGGCCCCGACACCGGGGAGCTGTTTTTT.

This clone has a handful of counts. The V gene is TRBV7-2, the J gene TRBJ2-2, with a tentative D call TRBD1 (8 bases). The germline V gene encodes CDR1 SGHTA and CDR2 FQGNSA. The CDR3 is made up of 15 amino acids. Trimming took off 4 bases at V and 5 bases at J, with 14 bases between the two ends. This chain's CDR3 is CASSSYRGGTGELFF. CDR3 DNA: TGTGCCAGCAGCTCATACAGGGGGGGTACCGGGGAGCTGTTTTTT. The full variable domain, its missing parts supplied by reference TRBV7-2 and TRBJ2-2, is GAGVSQSPSNKVTEKGKDVELRCDPISGHTALYWYRQSLGQGLEFLIYFQGNSAPDKSGLPSDRFSAERTGGSVSTLTIQRTQQEDSAVYLCASSSYRGGTGELFFGEGSRLTVL.

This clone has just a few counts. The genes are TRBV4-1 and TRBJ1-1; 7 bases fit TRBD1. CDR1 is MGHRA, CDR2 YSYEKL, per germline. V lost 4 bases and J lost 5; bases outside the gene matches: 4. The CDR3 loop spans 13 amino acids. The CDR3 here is CASSRQGSTEAFF. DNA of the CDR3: TGCGCCAGCAGCCGACAGGGTTCTACTGAAGCTTTCTTT.

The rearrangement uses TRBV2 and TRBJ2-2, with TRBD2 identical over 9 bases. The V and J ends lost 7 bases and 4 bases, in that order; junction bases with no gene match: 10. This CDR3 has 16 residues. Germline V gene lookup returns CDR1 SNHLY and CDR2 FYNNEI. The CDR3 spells CASKPVAGGGTGELFF. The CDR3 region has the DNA TGTGCCAGCAAGCCCGTGGCGGGAGGGGGCACCGGGGAGCTGTTTTTT.

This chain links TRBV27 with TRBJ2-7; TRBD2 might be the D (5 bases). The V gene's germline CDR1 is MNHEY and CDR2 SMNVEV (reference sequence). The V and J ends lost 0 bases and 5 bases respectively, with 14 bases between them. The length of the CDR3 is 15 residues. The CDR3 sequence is CASSLSVGLSDEQYF. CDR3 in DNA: TGTGCCAGCAGTTTATCCGTAGGGCTTAGCGACGAGCAGTACTTC.

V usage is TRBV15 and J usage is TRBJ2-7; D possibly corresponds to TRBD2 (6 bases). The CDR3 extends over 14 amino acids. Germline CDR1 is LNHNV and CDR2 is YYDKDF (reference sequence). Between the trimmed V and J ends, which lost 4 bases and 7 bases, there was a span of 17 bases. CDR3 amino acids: CATSNPGGREEQYF. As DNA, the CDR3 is TGTGCCACCAGCAACCCCGGGGGAAGGGAGGAGCAGTACTTC.

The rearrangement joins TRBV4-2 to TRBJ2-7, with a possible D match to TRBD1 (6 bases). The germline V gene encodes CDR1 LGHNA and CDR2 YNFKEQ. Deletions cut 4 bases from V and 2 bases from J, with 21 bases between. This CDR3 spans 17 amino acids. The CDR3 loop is CASSPQPGTYPTYEQYF. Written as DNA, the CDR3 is TGTGCCAGCAGCCCGCAACCCGGGACATATCCTACCTACGAGCAGTACTTC.

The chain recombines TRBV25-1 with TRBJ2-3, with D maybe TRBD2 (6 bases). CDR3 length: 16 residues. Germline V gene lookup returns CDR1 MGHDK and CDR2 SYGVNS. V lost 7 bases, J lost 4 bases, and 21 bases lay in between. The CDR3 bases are TGTGCCAGCATCGGGGGAGTAACTAGTAGCTCAGATACGCAGTATTTT. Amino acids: CASIGGVTSSSDTQYF.

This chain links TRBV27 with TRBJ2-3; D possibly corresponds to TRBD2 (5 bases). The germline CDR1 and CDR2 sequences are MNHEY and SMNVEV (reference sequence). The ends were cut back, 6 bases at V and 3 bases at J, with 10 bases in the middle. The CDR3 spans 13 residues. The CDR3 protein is CASRRAWTDTQYF. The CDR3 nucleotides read TGTGCCAGCAGGCGGGCGTGGACAGATACGCAGTATTTT.

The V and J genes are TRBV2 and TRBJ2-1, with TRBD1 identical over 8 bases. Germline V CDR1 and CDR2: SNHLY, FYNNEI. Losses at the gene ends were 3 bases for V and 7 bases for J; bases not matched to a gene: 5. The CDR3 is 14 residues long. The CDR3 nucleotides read TGTGCCAGCAGTGACCCCAGGGGGCTAAATGAGCAGTTCTTC. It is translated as CASSDPRGLNEQFF.

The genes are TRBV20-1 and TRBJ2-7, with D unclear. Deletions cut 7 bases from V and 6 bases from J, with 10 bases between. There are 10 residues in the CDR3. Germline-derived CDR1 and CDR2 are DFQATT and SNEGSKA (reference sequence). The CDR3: CSGAHGEQYF. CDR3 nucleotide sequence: TGCAGTGGGGCTCATGGCGAGCAGTACTTC.

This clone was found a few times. The CDR3 bases are TGTGCCAGCAGCCAAGGGGCTCTACGGGAAGCTTTCTTT. It translates to CASSQGALREAFF. The chain carries TRBV7-6 and TRBJ1-1; the D gene is possibly TRBD1 (5 bases). V lost 5 bases, J lost 8 bases, and 15 bases lay in between. The CDR3 is 13 residues long. Germline V gene lookup returns CDR1 SGHVS and CDR2 FNYEAQ.

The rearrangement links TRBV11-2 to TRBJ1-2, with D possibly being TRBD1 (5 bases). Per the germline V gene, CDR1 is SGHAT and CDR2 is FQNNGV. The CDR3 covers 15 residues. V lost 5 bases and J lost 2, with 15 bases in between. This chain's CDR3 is CASSQDHAGNYGYTF. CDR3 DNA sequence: TGTGCCAGCAGCCAGGATCACGCAGGGAACTATGGCTACACCTTC. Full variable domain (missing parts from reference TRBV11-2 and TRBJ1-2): EAGVAQSPRYKIIEKRQSVAFWCNPISGHATLYWYQQILGQGPKLLIQFQNNGVVDDSQLPKDRFSAERLKGVDSTLKIQPAKLEDSAVYLCASSQDHAGNYGYTFGSGTRLTVV.

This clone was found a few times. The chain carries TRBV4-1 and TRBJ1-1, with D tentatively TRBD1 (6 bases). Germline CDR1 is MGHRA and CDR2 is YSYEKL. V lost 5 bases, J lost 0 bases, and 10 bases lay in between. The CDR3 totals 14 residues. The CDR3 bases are TGCGCCAGCAGCAAGACAGGAGTGAACACTGAAGCTTTCTTT. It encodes CASSKTGVNTEAFF.

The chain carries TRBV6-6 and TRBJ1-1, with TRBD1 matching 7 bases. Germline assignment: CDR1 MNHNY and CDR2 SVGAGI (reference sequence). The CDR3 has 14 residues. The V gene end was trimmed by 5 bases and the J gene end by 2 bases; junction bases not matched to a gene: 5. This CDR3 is CASSRGLGNTEAFF. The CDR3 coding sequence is TGTGCCAGCAGTAGGGGGCTTGGTAACACTGAAGCTTTCTTT.

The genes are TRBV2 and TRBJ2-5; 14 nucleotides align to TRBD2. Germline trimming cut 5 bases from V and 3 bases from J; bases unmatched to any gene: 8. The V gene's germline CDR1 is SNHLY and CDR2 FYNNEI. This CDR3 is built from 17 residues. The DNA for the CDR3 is TGTGCCAGCAGTACCATGCCGGGACTAGCGGGAGAAGAGACCCAGTACTTC. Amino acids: CASSTMPGLAGEETQYF. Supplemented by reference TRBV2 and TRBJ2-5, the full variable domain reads EPEVTQTPSHQVTQMGQEVILRCVPISNHLYFYWYRQILGQKVEFLVSFYNNEISEKSEIFDDQFSVERPDGSNFTLKIRSTKLEDSAMYFCASSTMPGLAGEETQYFGPGTRLLVL.

The CDR3 nucleotides read TGTGCCAGCAGCACGACTAGCGGGAGAGGTGAGCAGTTCTTC. Translating it yields CASSTTSGRGEQFF. The chain uses TRBV7-2 and TRBJ2-1; TRBD2 matches 12 bases. The CDR3 is 14 amino acids. CDR1 is SGHTA, CDR2 FQGNSA, per germline. V was pared by 5 bases and J by 9 bases, with 5 bases of the junction left unmatched.

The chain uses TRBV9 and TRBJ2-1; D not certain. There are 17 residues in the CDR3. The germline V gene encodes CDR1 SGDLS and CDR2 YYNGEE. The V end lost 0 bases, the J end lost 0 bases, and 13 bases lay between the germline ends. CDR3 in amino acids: CASSVVPTSSSYNEQFF. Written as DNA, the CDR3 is TGTGCCAGCAGCGTAGTCCCCACCTCGAGCTCCTACAATGAGCAGTTCTTC.

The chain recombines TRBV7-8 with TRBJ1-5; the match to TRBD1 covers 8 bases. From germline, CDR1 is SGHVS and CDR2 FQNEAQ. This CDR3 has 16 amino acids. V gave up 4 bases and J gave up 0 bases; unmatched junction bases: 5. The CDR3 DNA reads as TGTGCCAGCAGCTCAGGACAGGGATATAGCAATCAGCCCCAGCATTTT. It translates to CASSSGQGYSNQPQHF.

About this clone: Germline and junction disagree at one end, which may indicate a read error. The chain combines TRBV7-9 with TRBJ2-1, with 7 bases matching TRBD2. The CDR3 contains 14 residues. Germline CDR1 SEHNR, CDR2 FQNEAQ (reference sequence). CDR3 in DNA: TGTTCCAGCAGCTTTACTAGCGAGTACAATGAGCAGTTCTTC. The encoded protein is CSSSFTSEYNEQFF.

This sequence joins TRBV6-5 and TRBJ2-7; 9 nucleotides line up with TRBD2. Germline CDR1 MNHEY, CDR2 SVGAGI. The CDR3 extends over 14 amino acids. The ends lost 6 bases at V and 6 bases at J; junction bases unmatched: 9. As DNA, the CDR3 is TGTGCCAGCAGCCGGGCGGGGGGGATGGGCGAGCAGTACTTC. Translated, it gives CASSRAGGMGEQYF.

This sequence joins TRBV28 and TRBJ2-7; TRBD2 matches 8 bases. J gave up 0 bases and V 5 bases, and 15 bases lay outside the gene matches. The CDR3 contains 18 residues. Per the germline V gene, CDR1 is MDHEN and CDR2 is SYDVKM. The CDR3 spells CASSLHYLAGPPSYEQYF. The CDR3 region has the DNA TGTGCCAGCAGTCTCCATTATTTAGCGGGACCCCCCTCCTACGAGCAGTACTTC.

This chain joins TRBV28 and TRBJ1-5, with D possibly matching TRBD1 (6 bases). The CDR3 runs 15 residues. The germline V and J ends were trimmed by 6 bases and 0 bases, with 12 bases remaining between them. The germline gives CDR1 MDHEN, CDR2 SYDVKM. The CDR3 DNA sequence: TGTGCCAGCAGCATGGACAGTTATAGCAATCAGCCCCAGCATTTT. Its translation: CASSMDSYSNQPQHF.

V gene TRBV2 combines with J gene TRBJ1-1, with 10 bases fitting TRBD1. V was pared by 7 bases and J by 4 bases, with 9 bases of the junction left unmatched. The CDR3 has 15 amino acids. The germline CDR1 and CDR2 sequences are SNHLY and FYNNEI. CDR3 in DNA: TGTGCCAGCACCCGGGGACAGGGGAGAGGCACTGAAGCTTTCTTT. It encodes CASTRGQGRGTEAFF.